This TCR beta chain comes out of a study of blood T cell repertoires in COVID-19. Study in general: Whether acute or convalescent, the COVID-19 samples came from the United States, Italy and Spain.

The method was immunoSEQ multiplex PCR; TCRdb's version includes in-frame clones alone and lacks a portion of them. Of 400,000 to 450,000 clones listed, around 91% are singletons. The CDR3 consists of 14 residues. Trimming cost V 11 bases and J 0 bases; bases outside gene matches: 7. Germline values: CDR1 MDHEN, CDR2 SYDVKM. Participant age was roughly 18 to 89 years, and participants resided in about two dozen US areas. This clonotype was sampled from a young man who had recovered from COVID-19. Input material: PBMCs or T cells enriched from blood (not recorded which). This chain uses TRBV28 with TRBJ1-1, with 9 bases lining up with TRBD1. Here the CDR3 reads CAGTGTGLNTEAFF. The DNA of the CDR3 is TGTGCCGGGACCGGGACAGGGCTGAACACTGAAGCTTTCTTT.